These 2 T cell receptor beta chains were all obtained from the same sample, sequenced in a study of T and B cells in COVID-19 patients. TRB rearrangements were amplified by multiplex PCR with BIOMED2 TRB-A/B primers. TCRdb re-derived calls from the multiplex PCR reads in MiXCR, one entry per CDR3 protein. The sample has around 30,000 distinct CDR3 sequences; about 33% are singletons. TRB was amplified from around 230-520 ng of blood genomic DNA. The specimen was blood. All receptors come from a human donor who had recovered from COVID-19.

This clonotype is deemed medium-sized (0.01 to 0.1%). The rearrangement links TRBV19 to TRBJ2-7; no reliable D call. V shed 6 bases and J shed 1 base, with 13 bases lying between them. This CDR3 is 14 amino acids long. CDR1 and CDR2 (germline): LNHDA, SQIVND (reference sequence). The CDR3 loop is CASSLDGSSYEQYF. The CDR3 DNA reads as TGTGCCAGTAGCCTGGACGGATCGTCCTACGAGCAGTACTTC.

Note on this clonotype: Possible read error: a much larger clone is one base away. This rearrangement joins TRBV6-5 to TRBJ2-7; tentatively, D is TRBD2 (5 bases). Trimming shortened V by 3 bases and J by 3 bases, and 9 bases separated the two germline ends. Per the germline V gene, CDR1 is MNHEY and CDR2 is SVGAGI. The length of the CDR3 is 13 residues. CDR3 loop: CASSYGSFYEQYF. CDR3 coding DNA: TGTGCCAGCAGTTATGGGAGCTTCTACGAGCAGTACTTC.